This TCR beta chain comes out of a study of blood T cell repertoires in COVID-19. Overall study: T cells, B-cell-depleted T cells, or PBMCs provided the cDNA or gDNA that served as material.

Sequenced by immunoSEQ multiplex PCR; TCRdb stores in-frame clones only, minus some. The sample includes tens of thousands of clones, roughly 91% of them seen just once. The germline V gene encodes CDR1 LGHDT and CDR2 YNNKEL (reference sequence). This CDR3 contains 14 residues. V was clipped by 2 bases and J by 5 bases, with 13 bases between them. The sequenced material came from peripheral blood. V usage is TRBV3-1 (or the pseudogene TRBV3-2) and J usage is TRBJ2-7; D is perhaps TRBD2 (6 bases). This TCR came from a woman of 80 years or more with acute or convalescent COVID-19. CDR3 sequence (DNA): TGTGCCAGCAGCCAACACGGTGGAGGGAACGAGCAGTACTTC. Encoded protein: CASSQHGGGNEQYF.